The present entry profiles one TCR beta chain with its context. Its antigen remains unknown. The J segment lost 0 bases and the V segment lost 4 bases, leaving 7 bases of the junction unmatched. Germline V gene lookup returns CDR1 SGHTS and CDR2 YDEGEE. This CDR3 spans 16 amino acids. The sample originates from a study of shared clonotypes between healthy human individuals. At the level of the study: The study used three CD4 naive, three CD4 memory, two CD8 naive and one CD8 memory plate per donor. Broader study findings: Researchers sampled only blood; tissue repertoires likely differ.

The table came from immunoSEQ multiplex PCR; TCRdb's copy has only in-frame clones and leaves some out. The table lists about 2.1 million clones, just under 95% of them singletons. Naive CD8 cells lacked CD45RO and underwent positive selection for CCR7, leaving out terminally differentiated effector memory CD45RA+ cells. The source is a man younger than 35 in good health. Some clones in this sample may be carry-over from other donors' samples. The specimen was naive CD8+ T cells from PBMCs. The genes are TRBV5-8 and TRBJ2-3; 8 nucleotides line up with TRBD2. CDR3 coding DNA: TGTGCCAGCAGCGTAGCGGGAAGGTCTAGCACAGATACGCAGTATTTT. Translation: CASSVAGRSSTDTQYF.